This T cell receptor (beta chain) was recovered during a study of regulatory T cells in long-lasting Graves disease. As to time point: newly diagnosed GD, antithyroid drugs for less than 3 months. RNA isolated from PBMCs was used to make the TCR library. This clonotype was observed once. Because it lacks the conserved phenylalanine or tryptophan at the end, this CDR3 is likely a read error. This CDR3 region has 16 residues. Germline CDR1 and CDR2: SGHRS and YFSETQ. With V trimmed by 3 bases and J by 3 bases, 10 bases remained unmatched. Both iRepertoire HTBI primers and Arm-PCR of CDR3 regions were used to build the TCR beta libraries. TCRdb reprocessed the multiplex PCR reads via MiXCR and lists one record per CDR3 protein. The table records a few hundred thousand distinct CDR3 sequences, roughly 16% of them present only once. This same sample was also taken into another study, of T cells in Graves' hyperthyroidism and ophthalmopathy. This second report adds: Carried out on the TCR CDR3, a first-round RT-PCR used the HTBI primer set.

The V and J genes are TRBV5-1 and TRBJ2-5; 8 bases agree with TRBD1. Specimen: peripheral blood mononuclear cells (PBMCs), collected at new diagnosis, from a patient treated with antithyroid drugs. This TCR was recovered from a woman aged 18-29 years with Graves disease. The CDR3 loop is CASSSLPQGAKETQYL. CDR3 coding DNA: TGCGCCAGCAGCTCCCTTCCGCAGGGGGCGAAAGAGACCCAGTACTTG.